Following are 16 T cell receptor beta chains from one sample sequenced in a study of cytomegalovirus exposure and HLA in healthy donors. Primers included in the PCR were 60 Vbeta and 13 Jbeta primers. Using immunoSEQ multiplex PCR, the repertoire was profiled, and TCRdb retains in-frame clones only, with some absent. The sample gives 150,000 to 200,000 clones, 75% to 85% of which show up once; under 2.5% is in the top ten. Sequencing was done on a sample of PBMCs. The receptor set was obtained from a woman aged 30 to 39 in good health and CMV-seropositive.

The chain joins TRBV7-2 to TRBJ2-7, with TRBD2 matching 8 bases. The CDR3 totals 15 residues. After removal of 2 bases from V and 5 bases from J, the junction contained 8 bases not matched to a gene. CDR1 SGHTA and CDR2 FQGNSA come from the germline V gene. CDR3 sequence (DNA): TGTGCCAGCAGCTTAACCGGGAGGGACGCCGACGAGCAGTACTTC. It codes for CASSLTGRDADEQYF.

This rearrangement joins TRBV7-2 to TRBJ1-2; 7 nucleotides match TRBD1. The germline V gene encodes CDR1 SGHTA and CDR2 FQGNSA. V shed 5 bases, J shed 3 bases, and the junction held 3 bases outside the gene matches. The length of the CDR3 is 13 residues. CDR3 in amino acids: CASSPTGDYGYTF. DNA of the CDR3: TGTGCCAGCAGCCCCACAGGGGACTATGGCTACACCTTC.

The chain combines TRBV2 with TRBJ2-2; 7 bases line up with TRBD2. The J segment lost 0 bases and the V segment lost 1 base, leaving 2 bases of the junction unmatched. The germline gives CDR1 SNHLY, CDR2 FYNNEI. The CDR3 loop spans 16 amino acids. CDR3 nucleotides: TGTGCCAGCAGTGAAGGAGCGGGGTCGAACACCGGGGAGCTGTTTTTT. The encoded protein is CASSEGAGSNTGELFF.

DNA of the CDR3: TGCGCCAGCAGCCAAGAAAGGACAGGGAGCTCCTACGAGCAGTACTTC. Protein sequence: CASSQERTGSSYEQYF. The J gene is TRBJ2-7, the V gene TRBV4-1; 8 nucleotides agree with TRBD1. Germline CDR1 and CDR2: MGHRA and YSYEKL. This CDR3 has 16 residues. The J segment lost 0 bases and the V segment lost 0 bases, leaving 4 bases of the junction unmatched.

V usage is TRBV30 and J usage is TRBJ1-5, with D possibly TRBD1 on 5 matching bases. The CDR3 consists of 14 residues. Trimming removed 6 bases from V and 1 base from J, with 13 bases in between. The V gene's germline CDR1 is GTSNPN and CDR2 SVGIG (reference sequence). CDR3 in amino acids: CACGPRGSNQPQHF. Written as DNA, the CDR3 is TGTGCCTGTGGGCCCCGGGGGAGCAATCAGCCCCAGCATTTT.

Comment on this clone: The CDR3 ends on some other residue instead of the conserved phenylalanine or tryptophan, so this is likely a read error. It is unclear where the CDR3 begins or ends on the DNA, so no DNA is shown, and the CDR3 is as TCRdb lists it. V usage is TRBV28 and J usage is TRBJ2-7; the table's D call, TRBD1, was not checked against the DNA. With termini counted, the CDR3 has 8 amino acids. The V gene's germline CDR1 is MDHEN and CDR2 SYDVKM. The CDR3 loop is CASRSTGN.

V gene TRBV11-3 combines with J gene TRBJ2-3, with TRBD2 matching over 7 bases. The V and J ends lost 5 bases and 3 bases, in that order; junction bases with no gene match: 11. The CDR3 is 16 amino acids. Per germline, CDR1 SGHNT and CDR2 YENEEA. CDR3 nucleotide sequence: TGTGCCAGCAGCGCTGGACTAGAACTCAGGACAGATACGCAGTATTTT. Amino acids: CASSAGLELRTDTQYF.

The CDR3 loop is CASSSRADSPLHF. CDR3 nucleotides: TGTGCCAGTAGTAGCAGGGCTGATTCACCCCTCCACTTT. The chain uses TRBV19 and TRBJ1-6; maybe TRBD1 (5 bases). The germline V gene encodes CDR1 LNHDA and CDR2 SQIVND (reference sequence). Trimming stripped 4 bases from V and 8 bases from J, with 9 bases between. The CDR3 is made up of 13 amino acids.

The gene calls are TRBV5-1 and TRBJ2-4; 9 bases match TRBD2. Germline V gives CDR1 SGHRS, CDR2 YFSETQ. Trimming at V came to 4 bases and at J to 3 bases, leaving 5 bases not matched to a gene. The CDR3 loop spans 15 amino acids. The CDR3 region is CASSTSLAGKNIQYF. DNA of the CDR3: TGCGCCAGCAGCACGTCACTAGCGGGCAAAAACATTCAGTACTTC.

This clone was counted once. This chain joins TRBV7-2 and TRBJ1-1, with 9 bases identical to TRBD1. Germline lookup yields CDR1 SGHTA and CDR2 FQGNSA. The CDR3 contains 17 residues. The V and J ends lost 7 bases and 6 bases, in that order; junction bases with no gene match: 18. As DNA, the CDR3 is TGTGCCAGCACCAGAGCTGCCCGGACAGGGGACTCGGCTGAAGCTTTCTTT. Protein: CASTRAARTGDSAEAFF. The full variable domain, completed using reference TRBV7-2 and TRBJ1-1, is GAGVSQSPSNKVTEKGKDVELRCDPISGHTALYWYRQSLGQGLEFLIYFQGNSAPDKSGLPSDRFSAERTGGSVSTLTIQRTQQEDSAVYLCASTRAARTGDSAEAFFGQGTRLTVV.

This clone was observed once. The chain couples TRBV7-9 to TRBJ2-6; D is perhaps TRBD1 (5 bases). Germline assignment: CDR1 SEHNR and CDR2 FQNEAQ (reference sequence). Trimming took off 3 bases at V and 2 bases at J, with 20 bases between the two ends. The CDR3 is made up of 19 amino acids. Here the CDR3 DNA reads TGTGCCAGCAGCTTCGGAGCCGGGCCAGGGTTACCTGGGGCCAACGTCCTGACTTTC. This gives the protein CASSFGAGPGLPGANVLTF.

As DNA, the CDR3 is TGCGCCAGCAGCTTGGGACAGGATAGCTCTGGAAACACCATATATTTT. Translating it yields CASSLGQDSSGNTIYF. The rearrangement uses TRBV5-1 and TRBJ1-3, with D maybe TRBD1 (6 bases). This CDR3 is 16 amino acids long. Germline V lookup: CDR1 SGHRS, CDR2 YFSETQ. V lost 0 bases and J 0 bases, leaving 10 bases between the germline ends. Based on the CDR3 plus reference TRBV5-1 and TRBJ1-3, the full variable domain is KAGVTQTPRYLIKTRGQQVTLSCSPISGHRSVSWYQQTPGQGLQFLFEYFSETQRNKGNFPGRFSGRQFSNSRSEMNVSTLELGDSALYLCASSLGQDSSGNTIYFGEGSWLTVV.

The V and J genes are TRBV28 and TRBJ2-3; no clear D gene. This CDR3 has 12 amino acids. Germline values: CDR1 MDHEN, CDR2 SYDVKM. Trimming cost V 3 bases and J 5 bases, with 6 bases left between them. The CDR3 DNA follows: TGTGCCAGCAGTTTGAGAGGAGATACGCAGTATTTT. Protein product: CASSLRGDTQYF.

The chain uses TRBV4-1 and TRBJ2-3; no clear D. Germline CDR1 reads MGHRA; CDR2 reads YSYEKL. Trimming stripped 1 base from V and 2 bases from J, with 4 bases between. This CDR3 is built from 13 residues. CDR3 nucleotides: TGCGCCAGCAGCCAAGTTAACACAGATACGCAGTATTTT. Its translation: CASSQVNTDTQYF.

In DNA form, the CDR3 reads TGTGCCAGCAGCTTATTAGAAGGACAGGGACCGGGCTACACCTTC. It yields the protein CASSLLEGQGPGYTF. V gene TRBV7-9 combines with J gene TRBJ1-2, with 8 bases aligning to TRBD1. In germline, CDR1 is SEHNR, CDR2 FQNEAQ (reference sequence). J was trimmed by 8 bases and V by 2 bases; bases with no gene match: 10. This CDR3 is built from 15 residues.

This clone was recorded only once. The chain couples TRBV11-2 to TRBJ1-3; unclear D gene. Germline V gene sequence: CDR1 SGHAT, CDR2 FQNNGV. Trimming cost V 5 bases and J 8 bases, with 19 bases left between them. The CDR3 spans 15 residues. For the CDR3, the DNA is TGTGCCAGCAGCCTACGAAACTCTGGCGGAGACACCATATATTTT. Amino acids: CASSLRNSGGDTIYF.